This record covers a single T cell receptor (beta chain). The CDR3 covers 16 residues. The germline CDR1 and CDR2 sequences are SGHDT and YYEEEE. Losses at the gene ends were 2 bases for V and 4 bases for J; bases not matched to a gene: 10. Each replicate PCR on the sorted subsets used roughly 200 ng DNA (around 30,000 T cell genomes). TCRdb's table, derived via immunoSEQ multiplex PCR, lists solely in-frame clones and lacks some. The sample gives some 580,000 clones, roughly 98% of which show up once; 0.3% is in the top ten. The sample originates from a study of shared clonotypes between healthy human individuals. CD45RO negativity and positive selection for CCR7 defined naive CD8 cells, a population that excluded terminally differentiated effector memory CD45RA+ cells.

The sequenced sample consisted of naive CD8+ T cells sorted from blood. The chain recombines TRBV5-6 with TRBJ2-7, with 9 positions matching TRBD2. The sequence was collected from a man aged 25-45 years in good health. CDR3 amino acids: CASSFSRAGGPYEQYF. DNA of the CDR3: TGTGCCAGCAGCTTTAGTCGGGCGGGAGGGCCGTACGAGCAGTACTTC.